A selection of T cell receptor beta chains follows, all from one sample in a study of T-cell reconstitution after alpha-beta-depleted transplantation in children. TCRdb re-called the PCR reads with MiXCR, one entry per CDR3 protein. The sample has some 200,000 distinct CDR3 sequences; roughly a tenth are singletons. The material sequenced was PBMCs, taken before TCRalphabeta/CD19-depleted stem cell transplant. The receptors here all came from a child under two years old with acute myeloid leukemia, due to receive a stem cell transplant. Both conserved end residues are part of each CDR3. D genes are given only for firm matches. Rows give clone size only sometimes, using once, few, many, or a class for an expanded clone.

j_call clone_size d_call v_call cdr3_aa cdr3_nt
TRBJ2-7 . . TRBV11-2 CASSFRADYSYEQYF TGTGCCAGCAGCTTCCGGGCCGATTACTCCTACGAGCAGTACTTC
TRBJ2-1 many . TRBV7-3 CASSLMREGYNEQFF TGTGCCAGCAGCTTAATGAGGGAAGGCTACAATGAGCAGTTCTTC
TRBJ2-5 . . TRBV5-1 CASSLWTGQTYQETQYF TGCGCCAGCAGCTTGTGGACCGGACAGACTTACCAAGAGACCCAGTACTTC
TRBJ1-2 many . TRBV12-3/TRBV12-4 CASSLEHLNYGYTF TGTGCCAGCAGTTTAGAACACCTTAACTATGGCTACACCTTC
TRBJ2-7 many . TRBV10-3 CAISPGPLSSYEQYF TGTGCCATCAGTCCGGGGCCTCTTAGCTCCTACGAGCAGTACTTC
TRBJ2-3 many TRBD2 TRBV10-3 CAISESGDSTDTQYF TGTGCCATCAGTGAGAGCGGGGATAGCACAGATACGCAGTATTTT
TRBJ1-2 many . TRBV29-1 CSVEDQGAVYGYTF TGCAGCGTTGAAGATCAGGGAGCAGTCTATGGCTACACCTTC
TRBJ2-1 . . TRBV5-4 CASSLLRNEQFF TGTGCCAGCAGCTTGCTGAGGAATGAGCAGTTCTTC
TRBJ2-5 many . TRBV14 CASSQGFGMGKETQYF TGTGCCAGCAGCCAAGGATTCGGCATGGGGAAAGAGACCCAGTACTTC
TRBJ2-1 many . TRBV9 CASSVVDRLGGNEQFF TGTGCCAGCAGCGTAGTTGATCGACTCGGCGGCAATGAGCAGTTCTTC
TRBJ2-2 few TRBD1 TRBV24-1 CATSDPGTAVTGELFF TGTGCCACCAGTGATCCCGGGACAGCAGTAACCGGGGAGCTGTTTTTT
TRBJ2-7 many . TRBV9 CASSVGTSEVSEQYF TGTGCCAGCAGCGTAGGCACTTCGGAGGTGAGCGAGCAGTACTTC
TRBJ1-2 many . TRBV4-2 CASSQDRGRPNYGYTF TGTGCCAGCAGCCAAGATCGGGGCCGCCCCAACTATGGCTACACCTTC
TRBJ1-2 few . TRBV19 CASSIRLQGISYGYTF TGTGCCAGTAGTATCCGTTTACAGGGTATATCCTATGGCTACACCTTC
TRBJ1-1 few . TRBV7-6 CASSGRAGDTEAFF TGTGCCAGCAGCGGAAGGGCAGGAGACACTGAAGCTTTCTTT
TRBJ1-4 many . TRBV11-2 CASSPGHRREKLFF TGTGCCAGCAGCCCCGGACATCGGCGGGAAAAACTGTTTTTT
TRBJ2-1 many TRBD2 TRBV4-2 CASSQGSGRAFNEQFF TGTGCCAGCAGCCAAGGTAGCGGGAGGGCTTTCAATGAGCAGTTCTTC
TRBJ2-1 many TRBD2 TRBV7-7 CASSLARTSRLGEQFF TGTGCCAGCAGCTTAGCGCGGACTAGCCGACTCGGTGAGCAGTTCTTC
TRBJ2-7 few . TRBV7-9 CASSLRGALDEQYF TGTGCCAGCAGCCTGAGGGGGGCATTGGACGAGCAGTACTTC
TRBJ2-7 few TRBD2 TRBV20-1 CSAGTSGRTYEQYF TGCAGTGCTGGGACTAGCGGGAGGACCTACGAGCAGTACTTC
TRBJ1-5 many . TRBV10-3 CAISESYSNQPQHF TGTGCCATCAGTGAGTCCTATAGCAATCAGCCCCAGCATTTT
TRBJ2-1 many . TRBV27 CASSLFGGAPSYNEQFF TGTGCCAGCAGTTTATTCGGCGGGGCACCCTCCTACAATGAGCAGTTCTTC
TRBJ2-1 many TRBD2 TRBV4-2 CASSQEGGLAGIPYNEQFF TGTGCCAGCAGCCAAGAAGGTGGACTAGCGGGGATACCCTACAATGAGCAGTTCTTC
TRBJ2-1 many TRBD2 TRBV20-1 CSVRGGIKISEQFF TGCAGTGTGCGGGGGGGCATAAAGATAAGTGAGCAGTTCTTC
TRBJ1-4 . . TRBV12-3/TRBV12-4 CASSLNSGTNDKLFF TGTGCCAGCAGTTTAAATTCCGGGACTAATGACAAACTGTTTTTT
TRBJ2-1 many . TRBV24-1 CATSDIDENEQFF TGTGCCACCAGTGACATCGACGAAAATGAGCAGTTCTTC
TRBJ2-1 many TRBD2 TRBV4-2 CASSQAGGGRGAYNEQFF TGTGCCAGCAGCCAAGCCGGGGGGGGCAGAGGGGCCTACAATGAGCAGTTCTTC
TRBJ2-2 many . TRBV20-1 CSAREANTGELFF TGCAGTGCCCGAGAAGCGAACACCGGGGAGCTGTTTTTT
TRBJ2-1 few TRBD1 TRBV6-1 CASKPGTGANNEQFF TGTGCCAGCAAACCAGGGACAGGGGCTAACAATGAGCAGTTCTTC
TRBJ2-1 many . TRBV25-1 CASSEEYSYNEQFF TGTGCCAGCAGTGAGGAGTACTCCTACAATGAGCAGTTCTTC
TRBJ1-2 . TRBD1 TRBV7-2 CASSTGQGLVYTF TGTGCCAGCAGCACAGGACAGGGGCTAGTCTACACCTTC
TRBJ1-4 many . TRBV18 CASSPSARGGSTDEKLFF TGTGCCAGCTCACCATCCGCCCGAGGGGGTTCAACTGATGAAAAACTGTTTTTT
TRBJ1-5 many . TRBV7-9 CASSPSAYNQPQHF TGTGCCAGCAGCCCCTCCGCTTACAATCAGCCCCAGCATTTT
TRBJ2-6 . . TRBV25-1 CARGPGVVCSGANVLTF TGTGCCAGGGGCCCTGGGGTCGTCTGCTCTGGGGCCAACGTCCTGACTTTC
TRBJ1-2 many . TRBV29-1 CSVERGSLANYGYTF TGCAGCGTTGAGCGGGGCTCTTTAGCTAACTATGGCTACACCTTC
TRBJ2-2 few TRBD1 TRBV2 CASSTQGASNTGELFF TGTGCCAGCAGTACCCAGGGGGCGTCGAACACCGGGGAGCTGTTTTTT